Listed below are T cell receptor beta chains from one sample, sequenced in a study of CD8 T cells in Susac syndrome. Using its own MiXCR run on the immunoSEQ multiplex PCR reads, TCRdb lists one record per CDR3 protein. The table includes fewer than 90,000 distinct CDR3 sequences, 90% to 95% detected once. Specimen: CD8+ T cells from PBMCs. The receptor source for this set is a human donor with Susac syndrome. Both conserved end residues are part of each CDR3. A D gene is named only where the DNA matches it firmly. Size tells how often a clone was seen (once, few, many) or the class of an expanded clone, and some rows leave it out.

TRBJ2-1	TRBD2	TRBV19	.	CASRLAGSNEQFF	TGTGCCAGTAGACTAGCGGGCTCCAATGAGCAGTTCTTC
TRBJ1-1	.	TRBV19	.	CASSRDLETKAFF	TGTGCCAGTAGCAGGGATCTGGAGACGAAAGCTTTCTTT
TRBJ2-3	.	TRBV18	once	CASSPRTVSDTQYF	TGTGCCAGCTCGCCCAGGACAGTTTCAGATACGCAGTATTTT
TRBJ2-7	.	TRBV28	.	CASSTTIYEQYF	TGTGCCAGCAGTACGACTATTTACGAGCAGTACTTC
TRBJ2-3	.	TRBV20-1	.	CSARDRLITDTQYF	TGCAGTGCTAGAGATAGGCTGATCACAGATACGCAGTATTTT
TRBJ2-1	TRBD2	TRBV3-1	.	CASSDPAGAYNEQFF	TGTGCCAGCAGCGACCCAGCGGGGGCCTACAATGAGCAGTTCTTC
TRBJ2-1	TRBD1	TRBV4-3	.	CASSYGTGTYNEQFF	TGCGCCAGCAGCTACGGGACAGGGACTTACAATGAGCAGTTCTTC
TRBJ1-2	.	TRBV4-1	.	CASSQGADGYTF	TGCGCCAGCAGCCAGGGGGCAGATGGCTACACCTTC
TRBJ2-1	TRBD2	TRBV15	.	CATSRERGTSGNEQFF	TGTGCCACCAGCAGAGAAAGGGGGACTAGCGGCAATGAGCAGTTCTTC
TRBJ2-1	TRBD1	TRBV9	.	CASSQAGGDEQFF	TGTGCCAGCAGCCAGGCAGGGGGCGATGAGCAGTTCTTC
TRBJ2-2	.	TRBV7-2	.	CASSLMVTGELFF	TGTGCCAGCAGCTTAATGGTCACCGGGGAGCTGTTTTTT
TRBJ2-1	TRBD2	TRBV18	.	CASSPGLAGYNEQFF	TGTGCCAGCTCACCAGGACTAGCGGGATACAATGAGCAGTTCTTC
TRBJ1-1	.	TRBV5-1	.	CASSLYTGENTEAFF	TGCGCCAGCAGCTTGTACACGGGGGAGAACACTGAAGCTTTCTTT
TRBJ1-5	.	TRBV3-1	.	CASSYGTDQPQHF	TGTGCCAGCAGCTACGGGACGGATCAGCCCCAGCATTTT
TRBJ2-5	.	TRBV7-9	.	CASSLAARQETQYF	TGTGCCAGCAGCTTAGCCGCTAGACAAGAGACCCAGTACTTC
TRBJ1-4	.	TRBV4-3	.	CASSQDSRKLGKKLFF	TGCGCCAGCAGCCAAGATTCCAGGAAATTGGGGAAAAAACTGTTTTTT
TRBJ2-5	TRBD1	TRBV7-9	once	CASSSRGPETQYF	TGTGCCAGCAGCTCAAGGGGGCCAGAGACCCAGTACTTC
TRBJ2-1	.	TRBV7-2	few	CASSSQAYEQFF	TGTGCCAGCAGCTCACAGGCCTATGAGCAGTTCTTC
TRBJ2-1	TRBD1	TRBV19	.	CASRGTGSYNEQFF	TGTGCCAGTAGGGGGACAGGTTCCTACAATGAGCAGTTCTTC
TRBJ2-1	.	TRBV28	once	CASSLTGDGNEQFF	TGTGCCAGCAGTTTAACGGGAGATGGGAATGAGCAGTTCTTC
TRBJ1-2	.	TRBV30	.	CAWRPGLLWGYGYTF	TGTGCCTGGAGACCGGGACTTCTATGGGGTTATGGCTACACCTTC
TRBJ1-1	TRBD1	TRBV3-1	.	CASSRDSGTEAFF	TGTGCCAGCAGCCGGGACAGCGGAACTGAAGCTTTCTTT
TRBJ2-2	.	TRBV5-6	.	CASSLGARSGELFF	TGTGCCAGCAGCTTGGGGGCACGGTCCGGGGAGCTGTTTTTT
TRBJ1-5	.	TRBV4-2	.	CASSERNLNQPQHF	TGTGCCAGCAGCGAGAGGAATCTGAATCAGCCCCAGCATTTT
TRBJ2-4	.	TRBV20-1	.	CSAESGEEAKNIQYF	TGCAGTGCTGAGTCTGGGGAGGAGGCCAAAAACATTCAGTACTTC
TRBJ2-2	.	TRBV19	few	CASSIRPGPNTGELFF	TGTGCCAGTAGTATTCGCCCAGGCCCGAACACCGGGGAGCTGTTTTTT
TRBJ2-7	.	TRBV6-5	.	CASSYGERQAGHEQYF	TGTGCCAGCAGTTATGGTGAAAGGCAGGCTGGCCACGAGCAGTACTTC
TRBJ1-1	.	TRBV5-1	.	CASSLWPEGFSNTEAFF	TGCGCCAGCAGCTTGTGGCCAGAGGGGTTTTCGAACACTGAAGCTTTCTTT
TRBJ2-7	TRBD1	TRBV3-1	.	CASSQGVGTASYEQYF	TGTGCCAGCAGCCAAGGAGTTGGGACAGCGTCCTACGAGCAGTACTTC
TRBJ2-7	TRBD1	TRBV28	once	CASSLWGQGSYEQYF	TGTGCCAGCAGTTTATGGGGACAGGGCTCCTACGAGCAGTACTTC
TRBJ2-7	TRBD1	TRBV10-3	.	CAIRPTGDRAGQYF	TGTGCCATCAGACCTACAGGGGACCGGGCCGGGCAGTACTTC
TRBJ1-3	.	TRBV13	.	CASSLGSGERSGNTIYF	TGTGCCAGCAGCTTAGGGTCAGGGGAACGCTCTGGAAACACCATATATTTT